Listed here are 32 T cell receptor beta chains from one sample, sequenced in a study of control samples from healthy donors and cancer patients. Only in-frame clones appear in the TCRdb table, and some are missing; sequencing was by immunoSEQ multiplex PCR. The sample records more than 85,000 clones, 75% to 90% being singletons. The specimen sequenced was blood. The receptors were sampled from a woman in her 50s in good health.

The chain links TRBV21-1 to TRBJ2-7; the listed D gene, TRBD1, was not tested against the DNA. TRBV21-1 is noted as a pseudogene. This CDR3 region has 13 residues. The CDR3 nucleotides are TGTGCCAGCAGAGGGGGACAGGGCGGAGAGCAGTACGTC. Translated, it gives CASRGGQGGEQYV.

The J gene is TRBJ1-1, the V gene TRBV11-2, with a possible D match to TRBD1 (5 bases). The length of the CDR3 is 16 residues. Trimming cost V 5 bases and J 3 bases, with 19 bases left between them. The germline gives CDR1 SGHAT, CDR2 FQNNGV. The CDR3 spells CASSPRLPGRDTEAFF. Here the CDR3 DNA reads TGTGCCAGCAGCCCCCGCCTACCGGGACGGGACACTGAAGCTTTCTTT.

The rearrangement uses TRBV6-1 and TRBJ2-3; 7 nucleotides match TRBD2. Germline values: CDR1 MNHNS, CDR2 SASEGT. The CDR3 is made up of 15 amino acids. Losses at the gene ends were 1 base for V and 7 bases for J; bases not matched to a gene: 8. The CDR3 sequence: CASSEEWGRVNTQYF. The CDR3 DNA reads as TGTGCCAGCAGTGAAGAGTGGGGGAGGGTGAATACGCAGTATTTT.

This clone was seen just once. The J gene is TRBJ2-2, the V gene TRBV5-1; no definite D call. This CDR3 spans 13 amino acids. V was clipped by 7 bases and J by 8 bases, with 15 bases between them. The germline V gene has CDR1 SGHRS and CDR2 YFSETQ. In nucleotides, the CDR3 is TGCGCCAGCCGTCCGCAGGCTTCGGGGGAGCTGTTTTTT. Translating gives CASRPQASGELFF.

The rearrangement links TRBV4-1 to TRBJ1-1; D perhaps matches TRBD1 (6 bases). Germline V gene lookup returns CDR1 MGHRA and CDR2 YSYEKL. The CDR3 totals 11 residues. V was clipped by 10 bases and J by 1 base, with 7 bases between them. The CDR3 is CATQGNTEAFF. DNA of the CDR3: TGCGCCACACAGGGGAACACTGAAGCTTTCTTT.

V gene TRBV30 combines with J gene TRBJ1-2; TRBD1 might be the D (5 bases). The CDR3 contains 11 residues. Germline-derived CDR1 and CDR2 are GTSNPN and SVGIG (reference sequence). Trimming left V 5 bases short and J 6 bases short, with 10 bases between. The CDR3 nucleotides read TGTGCCTGGTCCCAGGGACATGGCTACACCTTC. As protein: CAWSQGHGYTF.

This chain joins TRBV3-1 (or the pseudogene TRBV3-2) and TRBJ2-5; the D gene is possibly TRBD2 (6 bases). From germline, CDR1 is LGHDT and CDR2 YNNKEL (reference sequence). This CDR3 is built from 16 residues. Trimming took 0 bases from V and 7 from J, leaving 18 bases between them. The CDR3 sequence is CASSQDTSDSGGTQYF. In nucleotides, the CDR3 is TGTGCCAGCAGCCAAGATACGTCCGATTCCGGGGGGACCCAGTACTTC.

The CDR3 nucleotides are TGTGCCAGCAAGTCGGGACAGGGGAGTACCGGGGAGCTGTTTTTT. Amino acid sequence: CASKSGQGSTGELFF. The chain carries TRBV11-3 and TRBJ2-2, with 10 bases that match TRBD1. Unmatched junction bases numbered 7, after V lost 7 bases and J lost 5 bases. CDR1 SGHNT and CDR2 YENEEA come from the germline V gene. This CDR3 comprises 15 residues. The variable domain in full, completed from reference TRBV11-3 and TRBJ2-2, reads EAGVVQSPRYKIIEKKQPVAFWCNPISGHNTLYWYLQNLGQGPELLIRYENEEAVDDSQLPKDRFSAERLKGVDSTLKIQPAELGDSAVYLCASKSGQGSTGELFFGEGSRLTVL.

In nucleotides, the CDR3 is TGTGCCAGCTCACCTCAGGGGTTGGGCACTGAAGCTTTCTTT. This gives the protein CASSPQGLGTEAFF. The V and J genes are TRBV18 and TRBJ1-1, with D maybe TRBD1 (6 bases). The CDR3 consists of 14 residues. Trimming took off 3 bases at V and 4 bases at J, with 12 bases between the two ends. Germline V gives CDR1 KGHSH, CDR2 LQKENI. The entire variable domain, with the rest obtained from reference TRBV18 and TRBJ1-1, is as follows: NAGVMQNPRHLVRRRGQEARLRCSPMKGHSHVYWYRQLPEEGLKFMVYLQKENIIDESGMPKERFSAEFPKEGPSILRIQQVVRGDSAAYFCASSPQGLGTEAFFGQGTRLTVV.

The J gene is TRBJ2-7, the V gene TRBV12-3 or TRBV12-4; D is uncertain. V was pared by 6 bases and J by 0 bases, with 9 bases between. The CDR3 contains 13 residues. In DNA, the CDR3 is TGTGCCAGCAGCGGACCAGGCTCCTACGAGCAGTACTTC. It encodes CASSGPGSYEQYF.

The chain links TRBV6-5 to TRBJ1-2; D is unresolved. V was trimmed by 0 bases and J by 4 bases, leaving 12 bases between them. The V gene's germline CDR1 is MNHEY and CDR2 SVGAGI. The CDR3 has 15 amino acids. The CDR3 DNA sequence: TGTGCCAGCAGTTACTCAGCGGTGGCATCCTATGGCTACACCTTC. Its translation is CASSYSAVASYGYTF.

This chain links TRBV7-2 with TRBJ2-3, with TRBD2 identical over 7 bases. Germline V gene data show CDR1 as SGHTA and CDR2 as FQGNSA. The CDR3 consists of 14 residues. With V trimmed by 11 bases and J by 2 bases, 10 bases remained unmatched. For the CDR3, the DNA is TGTGCCGACACAAGCGGGGACCCCACAGATACGCAGTATTTT. This translates into CADTSGDPTDTQYF.

This chain connects TRBV6-6 to TRBJ2-7; 7 nucleotides line up with TRBD1. The J segment lost 3 bases and the V segment lost 4 bases, leaving 3 bases of the junction unmatched. CDR1 is MNHNY and CDR2 is SVGAGI in the germline V gene (reference sequence). The CDR3 is made up of 13 amino acids. DNA of the CDR3: TGTGCCAGCAGTTGGGGGACAGTCTACGAGCAGTACTTC. Protein product: CASSWGTVYEQYF.

V usage is TRBV2 and J usage is TRBJ1-1, with D hard to call. Between the trimmed V and J ends, which lost 7 bases and 2 bases, there was a span of 11 bases. CDR1 SNHLY and CDR2 FYNNEI come from the germline V gene. The CDR3 loop spans 13 amino acids. This chain's CDR3 is CASMWTENTEAFF. The CDR3 nucleotides are TGTGCCAGCATGTGGACGGAAAACACTGAAGCTTTCTTT.

This rearrangement joins TRBV7-3 to TRBJ1-2; D is possibly TRBD1 (6 bases). Germline values: CDR1 SGHTA, CDR2 FQGTGA. V lost 5 bases, J lost 7 bases, and 17 bases lay in between. The CDR3 is 14 residues long. In nucleotides, the CDR3 is TGTGCCAGCAGCCCGGAACAGGGACCGGGTGGCTACACCTTC. As protein: CASSPEQGPGGYTF.

This clone was recorded only once. The rearrangement joins TRBV7-9 to TRBJ2-7; a possible D gene is TRBD2 (6 bases). This CDR3 region has 14 residues. Trimming removed 1 base at V and 8 bases at J, with 15 bases between. Germline CDR1 is SEHNR and CDR2 is FQNEAQ (reference sequence). CDR3 sequence reads: CASSLVSGASQQYV. As DNA, the CDR3 is TGTGCCAGCAGCTTAGTTAGCGGAGCGTCACAGCAGTACGTC.

The CDR3 DNA reads TGTGCCAGCAGCTTAAGGGTAGCGGGGGGTACAGATACGCAGTATTTT. This gives the protein CASSLRVAGGTDTQYF. The gene calls are TRBV11-2 and TRBJ2-3; 10 nucleotides align to TRBD2. The J segment lost 3 bases and the V segment lost 2 bases, leaving 5 bases of the junction unmatched. Germline CDR1 SGHAT, CDR2 FQNNGV. CDR3 length equals 16 residues.

The chain is built from TRBV3-1 (or the pseudogene TRBV3-2) and TRBJ1-5, with 8 bases that match TRBD1. CDR3 length: 13 amino acids. Germline V gives CDR1 LGHDT, CDR2 YNNKEL (reference sequence). V was clipped by 6 bases and J by 6 bases; unmatched bases: 4. The CDR3 here is CASRGQEGQPQHF. CDR3 in DNA: TGTGCCAGCAGGGGACAGGAAGGTCAGCCCCAGCATTTT.

The chain recombines TRBV27 with TRBJ1-1; possibly TRBD1 for D (5 bases). Germline values: CDR1 MNHEY, CDR2 SMNVEV (reference sequence). V lost 3 bases and J lost 0, with 8 bases in between. This CDR3 is 14 amino acids long. CDR3 DNA: TGTGCCAGCAGTTTTAGGGGCATGAACACTGAAGCTTTCTTT. Its translation: CASSFRGMNTEAFF.

The V call is TRBV15, the J call TRBJ1-6, with 9 positions matching TRBD1. With 0 bases clipped from V and 9 bases from J, the junction kept 3 bases outside the gene matches. The CDR3 loop spans 15 amino acids. CDR1 LNHNV and CDR2 YYDKDF come from the germline V gene (reference sequence). The CDR3 DNA reads TGTGCCACCAGCAGAGAGGGACAGGGAAGTTCACCCCTCCACTTT. Protein sequence: CATSREGQGSSPLHF.

The chain has TRBV7-9 and TRBJ1-2; D gene ambiguous. With 7 bases removed from V and 6 bases from J, the gap between germline ends came to 24 bases. CDR3 length: 16 residues. Looked up from germline, CDR1 is SEHNR and CDR2 is FQNEAQ (reference sequence). The DNA of the CDR3 is TGTGCCAGCACCCGCGACCTCTTTATAGGCTCAGATGGCTACACCTTC. Its protein is CASTRDLFIGSDGYTF.

Many counts were recorded for this clone. The J gene is TRBJ1-2, the V gene TRBV30; D gene ambiguous. V was trimmed by 5 bases and J by 0 bases, leaving 13 bases between them. Germline CDR1 GTSNPN, CDR2 SVGIG (reference sequence). This CDR3 contains 14 residues. CDR3 in DNA: TGTGCCTGGCAACTTGCCTCATCTAACTATGGCTACACCTTC. Translation gives CAWQLASSNYGYTF.

This clone has at least ten counts. This chain joins TRBV20-1 and TRBJ1-5; a weak D match, TRBD1 (5 bases). This CDR3 is built from 15 residues. V was clipped by 3 bases and J by 2 bases, with 14 bases between them. CDR1 and CDR2 (germline): DFQATT, SNEGSKA (reference sequence). Here the CDR3 reads CSASWSGAGNQPQHF. CDR3 bases: TGCAGTGCTAGTTGGTCCGGGGCGGGCAATCAGCCCCAGCATTTT.

J is TRBJ1-3 and V is TRBV7-2; D may be TRBD1 (5 bases). The CDR3 runs 12 residues. V was clipped by 4 bases and J by 4 bases, with 5 bases between them. CDR1 is SGHTA, CDR2 FQGNSA, per germline. The CDR3 coding sequence is TGTGCCAGCAGCTGGGGCGGAAACACCATATATTTT. It specifies CASSWGGNTIYF.

A single count supports this clone. The rearrangement links TRBV27 to TRBJ2-1; D unclear. CDR3 length equals 13 residues. Per the germline V gene, CDR1 is MNHEY and CDR2 is SMNVEV (reference sequence). Trimming removed 5 bases at V and 5 bases at J, with 10 bases between. CDR3 loop: CASSPSMDNEQFF. CDR3 coding DNA: TGTGCCAGCAGTCCTTCGATGGACAATGAGCAGTTCTTC.

CDR3 sequence (DNA): TGTGCCACCTCTAGGCAACTGAACACTGAAGCTTTCTTT. Protein sequence: CATSRQLNTEAFF. The chain combines TRBV6-5 with TRBJ1-1; no reliable D call. CDR1 and CDR2 (germline): MNHEY, SVGAGI. The CDR3 covers 13 residues. Trimming cost V 10 bases and J 0 bases, with 12 bases left between them.

J is TRBJ1-4 and V is TRBV2; no reliable D call. V was trimmed by 7 bases and J by 0 bases, leaving 9 bases between them. This CDR3 has 14 amino acids. CDR1 and CDR2 from the germline V gene are SNHLY and FYNNEI. CDR3 DNA sequence: TGTGCCAGCAACACCTATGCAACTAATGAAAAACTGTTTTTT. Translation: CASNTYATNEKLFF.

V usage is TRBV19 and J usage is TRBJ1-1; D is unresolved. Germline CDR1 LNHDA, CDR2 SQIVND (reference sequence). V lost 1 base to trimming and J lost 1 base, with 4 bases between them. The CDR3 contains 13 residues. Here the CDR3 reads CASSIGPNTEAFF. CDR3 bases: TGTGCCAGTAGTATAGGTCCGAACACTGAAGCTTTCTTT.

The chain employs TRBV6-5 and TRBJ2-1; D call uncertain. V shed 4 bases and J shed 5 bases, with 12 bases lying between them. This CDR3 comprises 14 residues. CDR1 is MNHEY, CDR2 SVGAGI, per germline. For the CDR3, the DNA is TGTGCCAGCAGTTCTACCAGGCAGAACAATGAGCAGTTCTTC. Amino acid sequence: CASSSTRQNNEQFF.

This clone was picked up a small number of times. The chain employs TRBV19 and TRBJ1-5; D call uncertain. Germline assignment: CDR1 LNHDA and CDR2 SQIVND (reference sequence). V lost 4 bases, J lost 6 bases, and 16 bases lay in between. There are 15 residues in the CDR3. DNA for the CDR3: TGTGCCAGTAGTACGTCCTTGGGTATCAGTCAGCCCCAGCATTTT. As protein: CASSTSLGISQPQHF.

This clone was found once. This CDR3 reads CASSLDWTENTEAFF. As DNA, the CDR3 is TGTGCCAGCAGCTTAGACTGGACGGAGAACACTGAAGCTTTCTTT. The chain uses TRBV7-2 and TRBJ1-1; D ambiguous. Trimming removed 1 base from V and 1 base from J, with 10 bases in between. CDR3 size: 15 residues. Germline loops: CDR1 SGHTA, CDR2 FQGNSA.

V gene TRBV19 combines with J gene TRBJ2-3; TRBD2 might be the D (5 bases). The CDR3 covers 16 residues. With 7 bases removed from V and 2 bases from J, the gap between germline ends came to 19 bases. CDR1 is LNHDA and CDR2 is SQIVND in the germline V gene (reference sequence). The CDR3 region has the DNA TGTGCCAGTACCCCTACTAGTCTTTCCCCCACAGATACGCAGTATTTT. Its translation is CASTPTSLSPTDTQYF.